These 12 T cell receptor beta chains were all obtained from the same sample, sequenced in a study of metastatic and nonmetastatic thyroid tumors. Using MiXCR, TCRdb reanalyzed the PCR reads. The data show about 28,000 clones, with 20% to 30% seen just once and 2.4% held by the top ten. Each patient came to thyroid surgery without any prior treatment (of any kind). Material for sequencing was blood. The receptor source for this set is a female donor with papillary thyroid cancer or a benign thyroid nodule (not recorded which). Some clones in this sample may be carry-over from other donors' samples.

The sample holds a few counts of this clone. Mismatch with germline at one junction end may stem from a read error. The chain links TRBV28 to TRBJ2-1, with 11 bases aligning to TRBD2. Per germline, CDR1 MDHEN and CDR2 SYDVKM. CDR3 length: 14 residues. In DNA, the CDR3 is TGCGCCAGCATTTTGACTAGCGGGGCGGGTGAGCAGTTCTTC. Translation: CASILTSGAGEQFF.

As concerns this clone: An end of the junction does not agree with germline; a read error may underlie this. The rearrangement links TRBV5-6 to TRBJ2-7; 9 positions match TRBD2. This CDR3 has 15 amino acids. Per the germline V gene, CDR1 is SGHDT and CDR2 is YYEEEE. CDR3 sequence (DNA): TGTGCCAGCAGCTTGGGACTAGCGGTCGTCTACGAGCAGGACTTC. It specifies CASSLGLAVVYEQDF.

This clone was counted many times. The V call is TRBV27, the J call TRBJ1-1; perhaps TRBD1 as D (5 bases). Trimming removed 5 bases at V and 1 base at J, with 17 bases between. CDR1 and CDR2 from the germline V gene are MNHEY and SMNVEV (reference sequence). CDR3 length equals 16 residues. The CDR3 bases are TGTGCCAGCAGTCCCAATTGGCCCAGGGAGAACACTGAAGCTTTCTTT. It encodes CASSPNWPRENTEAFF.

Relative to its sample, this clone is medium-sized. The genes are TRBV6-2 or TRBV6-3 and TRBJ2-1, with D possibly TRBD2 on 7 matching bases. V was clipped by 0 bases and J by 8 bases, with 20 bases between them. The germline V gene has CDR1 MNHEY and CDR2 SVGEGT. There are 17 residues in the CDR3. Written as DNA, the CDR3 is TGTGCCAGCAGTTACTCGACGGGCGGGGGAGGGGGTGATGAGCAGTTCTTC. It specifies CASSYSTGGGGGDEQFF.

Ten or more counts support this clone. J is TRBJ2-1 and V is TRBV12-3 or TRBV12-4; D unclear. This CDR3 region has 15 residues. Trimming left V 3 bases short and J 6 bases short, with 15 bases between. In DNA, the CDR3 is TGTGCCAGCAGTTTTTCGGACGGCATACTCAATGAGCAGTTCTTC. It encodes CASSFSDGILNEQFF.

This clone was observed at least ten times. This chain connects TRBV4-2 to TRBJ2-1; no clear D gene. V gave up 4 bases and J gave up 0 bases, with 22 bases separating them. Looked up from germline, CDR1 is LGHNA and CDR2 is YNFKEQ. There are 19 residues in the CDR3. Here the CDR3 DNA reads TGTGCCAGCAGCCCAAAACCCCCTCCGGGCCGGATCTCCTACAATGAGCAGTTCTTC. This sequence encodes CASSPKPPPGRISYNEQFF.

The chain has TRBV7-9 and TRBJ1-3, with D unresolved. The CDR3 totals 12 residues. V was shortened by 5 bases and J by 5 bases, with 7 bases between the two germline ends. CDR1 is SEHNR, CDR2 FQNEAQ, per germline (reference sequence). CDR3 nucleotides: TGTGCCAGCAGCGCGGGCCGAAACACCATATATTTT. It codes for CASSAGRNTIYF.

This clone came up many times. This chain joins TRBV7-6 and TRBJ1-3; TRBD1 matches at 7 bases. The length of the CDR3 is 19 residues. The junction had 21 bases not matched to a gene; V was cut back by 2 bases and J by 8 bases. Germline V gives CDR1 SGHVS, CDR2 FNYEAQ. CDR3 DNA: TGTGCCAGCAGCTTAAGGGCACGGGACAGTCACTATTCCTCCCACACCATATATTTT. Amino acids: CASSLRARDSHYSSHTIYF.

This clone was found many times. Other DNA variants within this sample encode the same CDR3. V gene TRBV7-6 combines with J gene TRBJ2-3, with 10 bases identical to TRBD2. Per germline, CDR1 SGHVS and CDR2 FNYEAQ. This CDR3 comprises 18 residues. V shed 2 bases and J 0 bases; nucleotides not matched to a gene: 8. This CDR3 reads CASSLQQASGRSTDTQYF. The CDR3 nucleotides read TGTGCCAGCAGCTTACAGCAGGCTAGCGGGAGAAGCACAGATACGCAGTATTTT.

This clone was seen many times. Just one base apart from a much larger clone, this may be a read error. The CDR3 sequence is CANTRQGAHYGYTF. The CDR3, as DNA: TGTGCCAACACCAGACAGGGGGCCCACTATGGCTACACCTTC. The V and J genes are TRBV27 and TRBJ1-2; 10 bases are shared with TRBD1. Germline CDR1 reads MNHEY; CDR2 reads SMNVEV (reference sequence). CDR3 length equals 14 residues. V was pared by 10 bases and J by 3 bases, with 8 bases of the junction left unmatched.

This clone has just a few counts. This chain joins TRBV24-1 and TRBJ1-5; no clear D gene. CDR1 is KGHDR, CDR2 SFDVKD, per germline. This CDR3 comprises 13 residues. Trimming removed 10 bases from V and 3 bases from J, with 12 bases in between. CDR3 protein: CATAAGDNQPQHF. Here the CDR3 DNA reads TGTGCCACTGCAGCCGGGGACAATCAGCCCCAGCATTTT.

This clone was counted at least ten times. The V call is TRBV20-1, the J call TRBJ2-1; D gene unclear. Germline V gene lookup returns CDR1 DFQATT and CDR2 SNEGSKA (reference sequence). The CDR3 totals 14 residues. The V gene lost 3 bases and the J gene lost 2 bases, with 11 bases spanning the gap. CDR3 sequence (DNA): TGCAGTGCTAGTGCCCACAACGCCTACAATGAGCAGTTCTTC. Its protein product is CSASAHNAYNEQFF.